The 14 T cell receptor beta chains in this list originate from one sample, sequenced in a study of blood T cell repertoires in COVID-19. Measured with immunoSEQ multiplex PCR; TCRdb has only the in-frame clones, and not every one. This sample has approximately 230,000 clones; around nine tenths occur once, and the top ten carry over 1.1%. Specimen: peripheral blood. The receptor source for this set is a man older than 75 with acute or convalescent COVID-19.

The chain is built from TRBV29-1 and TRBJ2-2; no reliable D call. Per germline, CDR1 SQVTM and CDR2 ANQGSEA. Trimming removed 3 bases from V and 1 base from J, with 6 bases in between. This CDR3 has 13 residues. In DNA form, the CDR3 reads TGCAGCGTTGATGTCATGAACACCGGGGAGCTGTTTTTT. Its protein product is CSVDVMNTGELFF.

This chain connects TRBV18 to TRBJ2-1; perhaps TRBD1 as D (6 bases). V shed 3 bases and J shed 5 bases, with 11 bases lying between them. The CDR3 loop spans 14 amino acids. The germline V gene encodes CDR1 KGHSH and CDR2 LQKENI. The CDR3 protein is CASSPTGHNNEQFF. CDR3 coding DNA: TGTGCCAGCTCACCCACGGGACACAACAATGAGCAGTTCTTC. The entire variable domain, with the rest obtained from reference TRBV18 and TRBJ2-1, is as follows: NAGVMQNPRHLVRRRGQEARLRCSPMKGHSHVYWYRQLPEEGLKFMVYLQKENIIDESGMPKERFSAEFPKEGPSILRIQQVVRGDSAAYFCASSPTGHNNEQFFGPGTRLTVL.

The J gene is TRBJ2-3, the V gene TRBV10-3; TRBD2 matches at 10 bases. The CDR3 contains 19 residues. V dropped 0 bases and J dropped 0; count of bases not matched to a gene: 9. Germline CDR1 ENHRY, CDR2 SYGVKD. The CDR3, as DNA: TGTGCCATCAGTGAGTCGCAACTAGCGGGGCCTAGAAGCACAGATACGCAGTATTTT. Protein product: CAISESQLAGPRSTDTQYF.

The chain is built from TRBV15 and TRBJ1-1, with D perhaps TRBD1 (5 bases). CDR1 and CDR2 from the germline V gene are LNHNV and YYDKDF (reference sequence). Deletions cut 3 bases from V and 7 bases from J, with 12 bases between. The CDR3 has 13 residues. The CDR3, as DNA: TGTGCCACCAGCAGGTCTCAGGGTAATGAAGCTTTCTTT. Its protein is CATSRSQGNEAFF.

This clone has a handful of counts. This rearrangement joins TRBV19 to TRBJ1-5; 9 positions agree with TRBD1. The junction had 6 bases not matched to a gene; V was cut back by 3 bases and J by 3 bases. The CDR3 runs 16 residues. Germline assignment: CDR1 LNHDA and CDR2 SQIVND (reference sequence). DNA of the CDR3: TGTGCCAGTAGTATCTGGGGACAGGGTTCCAATCAGCCCCAGCATTTT. It yields the protein CASSIWGQGSNQPQHF.

The V and J genes are TRBV27 and TRBJ2-5; D is possibly TRBD2 (7 bases). Germline V CDR1 and CDR2: MNHEY, SMNVEV (reference sequence). Trimming removed 5 bases from V and 4 bases from J, with 17 bases in between. This CDR3 comprises 15 residues. The CDR3 DNA reads TGTGCCAGCAGTCATGGGAGGGGGTCGGGAGAGACCCAGTACTTC. Amino acids: CASSHGRGSGETQYF.

This chain joins TRBV6-5 and TRBJ2-3; 11 nucleotides agree with TRBD2. CDR3 length equals 14 residues. V lost 6 bases, J lost 4 bases, and 3 bases stayed unmatched. Per germline, CDR1 MNHEY and CDR2 SVGAGI. This chain's CDR3 is CASRLAGVADTQYF. The CDR3 coding sequence is TGTGCCAGCAGACTAGCGGGAGTAGCAGATACGCAGTATTTT.

The CDR3 DNA follows: TGTGCCAGCAGCTTGGAAGCGACAGGGGGACAGCCCCAGCATTTT. Protein product: CASSLEATGGQPQHF. The chain is built from TRBV5-8 and TRBJ1-5; TRBD1 aligns across 9 bases. The CDR3 contains 15 residues. V lost 0 bases and J lost 7; bases outside the gene matches: 5. Per the germline V gene, CDR1 is SGHTS and CDR2 is YDEGEE.

In nucleotides, the CDR3 is TGTGCCAGCGCTGTCTCCGGTGAGCAGTTCTTC. Amino acid sequence: CASAVSGEQFF. The rearrangement joins TRBV6-6 to TRBJ2-1, with no clear D. The V gene's germline CDR1 is MNHNY and CDR2 SVGAGI (reference sequence). This CDR3 region has 11 residues. V was pared by 8 bases and J by 9 bases, with 11 bases between.

The CDR3 loop reads CASSVLAGVKDEQFF. The CDR3 region has the DNA TGTGCCAGCAGTGTACTAGCGGGAGTTAAAGATGAGCAGTTCTTC. The V and J genes are TRBV5-4 and TRBJ2-1; 11 positions match TRBD2. J was trimmed by 8 bases and V by 5 bases; bases with no gene match: 9. Germline V gives CDR1 SGHNT, CDR2 YYREEE (reference sequence). The CDR3 extends over 15 amino acids.

The chain is built from TRBV18 and TRBJ1-1, with TRBD1 matching 7 bases. V was clipped by 4 bases and J by 5 bases; unmatched bases: 7. The CDR3 spans 14 residues. CDR1 KGHSH and CDR2 LQKENI come from the germline V gene. CDR3 loop: CASSQGASGTEAFF. The DNA for the CDR3 is TGTGCCAGCTCACAGGGGGCGTCGGGGACTGAAGCTTTCTTT. Full variable domain (rest looked up from reference TRBV18 and TRBJ1-1): NAGVMQNPRHLVRRRGQEARLRCSPMKGHSHVYWYRQLPEEGLKFMVYLQKENIIDESGMPKERFSAEFPKEGPSILRIQQVVRGDSAAYFCASSQGASGTEAFFGQGTRLTVV.

The rearrangement joins TRBV19 to TRBJ2-3, with no clear D. Germline CDR1 reads LNHDA; CDR2 reads SQIVND (reference sequence). The V end lost 1 base, the J end lost 0 bases, and 5 bases lay between the germline ends. The CDR3 sequence is 14 residues long. The CDR3 bases are TGTGCCAGTAGTATAGGCAGTAGCACAGATACGCAGTATTTT. It encodes CASSIGSSTDTQYF.

The DNA of the CDR3 is TGTGCCAGCAGCGTAGGTGGGGGGGGCAGTAGAAATTCACCCCTCCACTTT. Translating it yields CASSVGGGGSRNSPLHF. This chain joins TRBV9 and TRBJ1-6, with D perhaps TRBD1 (6 bases). Germline-derived CDR1 and CDR2 are SGDLS and YYNGEE. The CDR3 runs to 17 residues. Between the trimmed V and J ends, which lost 0 bases and 7 bases, there was a span of 17 bases.

The chain links TRBV28 to TRBJ1-6; TRBD1 agrees at 10 bases. Trimming at V came to 2 bases and at J to 9 bases, leaving 1 base not matched to a gene. Germline V gene lookup returns CDR1 MDHEN and CDR2 SYDVKM. This CDR3 has 14 residues. The CDR3 DNA sequence: TGTGCCAGCAGTTTAGGACAGGGGGGTTCACCCCTCCACTTT. This encodes CASSLGQGGSPLHF. Looking up the rest from reference TRBV28 and TRBJ1-6 gives the full variable domain: DVKVTQSSRYLVKRTGEKVFLECVQDMDHENMFWYRQDPGLGLRLIYFSYDVKMKEKGDIPEGYSVSREKKERFSLILESASTNQTSMYLCASSLGQGGSPLHFGNGTRLTVT.